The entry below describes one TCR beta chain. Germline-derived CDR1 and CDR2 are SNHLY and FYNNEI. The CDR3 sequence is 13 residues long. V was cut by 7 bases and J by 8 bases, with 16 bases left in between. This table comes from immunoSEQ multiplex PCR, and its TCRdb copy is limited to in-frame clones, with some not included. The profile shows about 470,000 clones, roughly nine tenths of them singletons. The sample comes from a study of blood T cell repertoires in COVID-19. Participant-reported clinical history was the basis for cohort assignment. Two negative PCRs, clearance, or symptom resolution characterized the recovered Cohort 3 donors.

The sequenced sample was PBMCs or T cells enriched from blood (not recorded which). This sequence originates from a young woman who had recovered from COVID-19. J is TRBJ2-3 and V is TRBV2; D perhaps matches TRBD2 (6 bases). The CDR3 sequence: CASNPGGDPTQYF. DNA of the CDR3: TGTGCCAGCAACCCCGGCGGGGACCCTACGCAGTATTTT. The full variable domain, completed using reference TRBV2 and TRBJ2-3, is EPEVTQTPSHQVTQMGQEVILRCVPISNHLYFYWYRQILGQKVEFLVSFYNNEISEKSEIFDDQFSVERPDGSNFTLKIRSTKLEDSAMYFCASNPGGDPTQYFGPGTRLTVL.